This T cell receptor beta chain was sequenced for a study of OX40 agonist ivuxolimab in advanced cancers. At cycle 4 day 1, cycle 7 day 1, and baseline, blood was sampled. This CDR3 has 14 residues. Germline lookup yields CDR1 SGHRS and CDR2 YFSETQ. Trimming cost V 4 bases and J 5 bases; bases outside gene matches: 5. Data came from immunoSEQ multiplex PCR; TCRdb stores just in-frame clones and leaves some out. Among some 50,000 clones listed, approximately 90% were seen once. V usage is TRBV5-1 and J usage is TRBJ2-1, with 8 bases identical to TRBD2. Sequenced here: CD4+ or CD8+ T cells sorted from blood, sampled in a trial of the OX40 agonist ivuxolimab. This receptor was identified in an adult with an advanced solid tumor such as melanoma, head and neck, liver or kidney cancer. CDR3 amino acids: CASSMGLGDNEQFF. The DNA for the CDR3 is TGCGCCAGCAGCATGGGACTAGGGGACAATGAGCAGTTCTTC. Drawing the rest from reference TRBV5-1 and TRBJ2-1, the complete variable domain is KAGVTQTPRYLIKTRGQQVTLSCSPISGHRSVSWYQQTPGQGLQFLFEYFSETQRNKGNFPGRFSGRQFSNSRSEMNVSTLELGDSALYLCASSMGLGDNEQFFGPGTRLTVL.